A single sample gave rise to the 26 T cell receptor beta chains below, sequenced in a study of T cell clonality in common variable immunodeficiency. Findings and caveats of the study: Common variable immunodeficiency TCR beta sequences reportedly had fewer deletions and N-nucleotide insertions.

For these TCRs, the target antigens are not known. Produced via immunoSEQ multiplex PCR; TCRdb's table is partial and in-frame only. This repertoire holds more than 20,000 clones, and none appear only once. The sequenced sample consisted of peripheral blood mononuclear cells. The receptors shown here come from a human donor with common variable immunodeficiency.

This clone turned up a few times. The sequenced fragment ends 3 residues before the CDR3 boundary, so the rest is inferred from the germline J gene. This sequence joins TRBV19 and TRBJ2-4; D is unresolved. Trimming shortened V by 2 bases and J by 1 base, and 6 bases separated the two germline ends. This CDR3 is built from 14 residues. Per germline, CDR1 LNHDA and CDR2 SQIVND (reference sequence). CDR3 DNA (partial): TGTGCCAGTAGTATACAAGGGGCCAAAAACATT. Its protein product is CASSIQGAKNI. The complete CDR3 reads CASSIQGAKNIQYF.

This clone was found many times. The read halts 3 residues ahead of the CDR3 end, with the missing end drawn from the germline J gene. The chain carries TRBV6-2 or TRBV6-3 and TRBJ1-1, with a tentative D call TRBD1 (5 bases). Germline CDR1 is MNHEY and CDR2 is SVGEGT. V was clipped by 5 bases and J by 4 bases, with 11 bases between them. The CDR3 length is 13 residues. The CDR3 region is CASSNQGGTEAFF. The part of the CDR3 DNA that was read is TGTGCCAGCAGTAATCAGGGAGGCACTGAA.

This clone was observed at least ten times. With the read ending 3 residues before the CDR3 end, the germline J gene is used to fill in that end. The rearrangement joins TRBV6-2 or TRBV6-3 to TRBJ1-1, with a weak D call TRBD1 (5 bases). There are 13 residues in the CDR3. The germline V gene encodes CDR1 MNHEY and CDR2 SVGEGT. Incomplete CDR3 DNA: TGTGCCAGCAGATCGAACCTGGGGGGGGAA. It codes for CASRSNLGGE. The entire CDR3 is CASRSNLGGEAFF.

This clone was seen only a few times. The read gets to within 3 residues of the CDR3 end, and the germline J gene fills in the rest. The chain links TRBV2 to TRBJ2-7; D is possibly TRBD2 (5 bases). The germline V gene encodes CDR1 SNHLY and CDR2 FYNNEI. Trimming stripped 6 bases from V and 3 bases from J, with 12 bases between. This CDR3 has 13 amino acids. The CDR3 sequence is CASSLAAVYEQYF. The covered CDR3 bases are TGTGCCAGCAGCCTAGCAGCCGTCTACGAG.

This clone was observed many times. Sequencing ends 3 residues short of the CDR3 end; the germline J gene provides the rest. The chain recombines TRBV19 with TRBJ1-5; D is possibly TRBD1 (5 bases). The V gene lost 5 bases and the J gene lost 2 bases, with 13 bases spanning the gap. Per germline, CDR1 LNHDA and CDR2 SQIVND (reference sequence). The CDR3 spans 15 residues. CDR3 DNA, as far as it was read: TGTGCCAGTAGTGTGACGCCGGGGGGCAATCAGCCC. Translating gives CASSVTPGGNQP. The entire CDR3 is CASSVTPGGNQPQHF.

Comments on this clone: The sequenced fragment ends 3 residues before the CDR3 boundary, so the rest is inferred from the germline J gene. The chain has TRBV19 and TRBJ2-1; 8 bases match TRBD2. CDR1 is LNHDA, CDR2 SQIVND, per germline (reference sequence). V was pared by 5 bases and J by 7 bases, with 13 bases of the junction left unmatched. The CDR3 length is 16 residues. The covered CDR3 bases are TGTGCCAGTAGTGGTCTCGGGACTAGACATGGGAATGAG. This gives the protein CASSGLGTRHGNE. The complete CDR3 protein is CASSGLGTRHGNEQFF.

The sample holds many counts of this clone. The read comes to an end 3 residues before the CDR3 does, leaving the germline J gene to fill in the end. The chain recombines TRBV20-1 with TRBJ2-3; 12 bases align to TRBD2. Germline V lookup: CDR1 DFQATT, CDR2 SNEGSKA (reference sequence). V dropped 8 bases and J dropped 3; count of bases not matched to a gene: 9. There are 15 residues in the CDR3. CDR3 in amino acids: CSFIRTSGITDTQYF. The DNA read from the CDR3 is TGCAGTTTTATCAGGACTAGCGGGATTACAGATACG.

This clone was seen many times. The read ends 3 residues early relative to the CDR3; the germline J gene fills the gap. V gene TRBV7-8 combines with J gene TRBJ2-5; D is unresolved. With 3 bases removed from V and 5 bases from J, the gap between germline ends came to 16 bases. The CDR3 sequence is 15 residues long. From germline, CDR1 is SGHVS and CDR2 FQNEAQ. This CDR3 is CASSFRPRDLETQYF. CDR3 DNA, as far as it was read: TGTGCCAGCAGCTTCCGTCCCAGAGATTTGGAGACC.

This clone was counted many times. The CDR3 goes on 3 residues after the read ends, and that part is filled in from the germline J gene. V and J are TRBV2 and TRBJ2-7; the match to TRBD1 covers 7 bases. The CDR3 extends over 14 amino acids. The V and J ends lost 3 bases and 4 bases, in that order; junction bases with no gene match: 6. Looked up from germline, CDR1 is SNHLY and CDR2 is FYNNEI. CDR3 in amino acids: CASSDQGEGYEQYF. CDR3 DNA, as far as it was read: TGTGCCAGCAGTGATCAGGGGGAAGGGTACGAG.

This clone was seen many times. CDR3 region: CASSLRVPNYGYTF. The covered CDR3 bases are TGTGCCAGCAGCTTAAGGGTTCCTAACTATGGC. The chain carries TRBV7-8 and TRBJ1-2; no firm D call. The CDR3 extends 3 residues past the end of the read, so its final part is completed from the germline J gene. Germline CDR1 and CDR2: SGHVS and FQNEAQ. The CDR3 extends over 14 amino acids. V was clipped by 2 bases and J by 0 bases, with 7 bases between them.

This clone was seen a few times. The CDR3 extends 3 residues past the end of the read, so its final part is completed from the germline J gene. This chain uses TRBV20-1 with TRBJ2-5; the match to TRBD2 covers 7 bases. The CDR3 is 14 amino acids. Germline V gene lookup returns CDR1 DFQATT and CDR2 SNEGSKA (reference sequence). With V trimmed by 0 bases and J by 3 bases, 4 bases remained unmatched. The DNA read from the CDR3 is TGCAGTGCTAGAGAGCCGGGGAGGGAAGAGACC. Translated, it gives CSAREPGREET. The CDR3 in full is CSAREPGREETQYF.

This clone has just a few counts. CDR3 DNA, as far as it was read: TGTGCCAGCACGCGTCAGCCAAACGGGTACGAG. It translates to CASTRQPNGYE. The entire CDR3 sequence reads CASTRQPNGYEQYF. This rearrangement joins TRBV2 to TRBJ2-7; D remains unclear. The read terminates 3 residues before the CDR3 end, so the remaining end is supplied by the germline J gene. V was shortened by 7 bases and J by 4 bases, with 17 bases between the two germline ends. The CDR3 sequence is 14 residues long. In germline, CDR1 is SNHLY, CDR2 FYNNEI. The full variable domain, completed using reference TRBV2 and TRBJ2-7, is EPEVTQTPSHQVTQMGQEVILRCVPISNHLYFYWYRQILGQKVEFLVSFYNNEISEKSEIFDDQFSVERPDGSNFTLKIRSTKLEDSAMYFCASTRQPNGYEQYFGPGTRLTVT.

To note about this clone: In the same sample, other DNA sequences code for this CDR3. Incomplete CDR3 DNA: TGTGCCAGTAGTATGCAGGGGGGCCTTGGGCAGCCC. Protein: CASSMQGGLGQP. The CDR3 in its entirety is CASSMQGGLGQPQHF. This sequence joins TRBV19 and TRBJ1-5; 7 bases match TRBD1. The read terminates 3 residues before the CDR3 end, so the remaining end is supplied by the germline J gene. Germline trimming cut 3 bases from V and 7 bases from J; bases unmatched to any gene: 9. The CDR3 totals 15 residues. CDR1 LNHDA and CDR2 SQIVND come from the germline V gene (reference sequence).

This clone appeared many times. CDR3 protein: CSAKDRVSYEQYF. The sequenced CDR3 bases are TGCAGTGCCAAGGACAGGGTCAGCTACGAG. The V gene is TRBV20-1, the J gene TRBJ2-7; 8 bases agree with TRBD1. The read finishes 3 residues shy of the CDR3 end, and the germline J gene is used to complete it. V gave up 6 bases and J gave up 3 bases; unmatched junction bases: 7. CDR1 DFQATT and CDR2 SNEGSKA come from the germline V gene (reference sequence). CDR3 length: 13 residues.

The sample holds a few counts of this clone. The covered CDR3 bases are TGCAGTGCTAGAGCCTTTTGGGCTAGCGGGGTGACCTACAATGAG. Translation: CSARAFWASGVTYNE. The CDR3 in full is CSARAFWASGVTYNEQFF. The V call is TRBV20-1, the J call TRBJ2-1; 9 bases line up with TRBD2. Read data end 3 residues before the CDR3 end; the end is taken from the germline J gene. The CDR3 loop spans 18 amino acids. Germline V gives CDR1 DFQATT, CDR2 SNEGSKA (reference sequence). V shed 1 base and J 2 bases; nucleotides not matched to a gene: 12.

As to this clone: The read is 3 residues too short to cover the CDR3 end, so that end is filled in from the germline J gene. This chain links TRBV7-9 with TRBJ1-2; 10 nucleotides match TRBD1. Losses at the gene ends were 5 bases for V and 3 bases for J; bases not matched to a gene: 6. Germline CDR1 and CDR2: SEHNR and FQNEAQ (reference sequence). There are 15 residues in the CDR3. CDR3 loop: CASSRQGADDYGYTF. CDR3 DNA (partial): TGTGCCAGCAGCCGACAGGGGGCTGACGACTATGGC.

This clone has ten or more counts. From the germline J gene comes the end of the CDR3, since the read stops 3 residues before it. The chain carries TRBV2 and TRBJ2-2; 7 nucleotides align to TRBD2. The CDR3 spans 16 residues. V dropped 4 bases and J dropped 1; count of bases not matched to a gene: 6. CDR1 and CDR2 from the germline V gene are SNHLY and FYNNEI. The CDR3 here is CASSVGAGMNTGELFF. Incomplete CDR3 DNA: TGTGCCAGCAGTGTAGGAGCGGGGATGAACACCGGGGAG.

The sample holds a few counts of this clone. The read terminates 3 residues before the CDR3 end, so the remaining end is supplied by the germline J gene. This sequence joins TRBV30 and TRBJ2-7, with 9 bases fitting TRBD2. CDR3 length: 14 amino acids. Germline CDR1 is GTSNPN and CDR2 is SVGIG (reference sequence). The junction had 6 bases not matched to a gene; V was cut back by 2 bases and J by 4 bases. Incomplete CDR3 DNA: TGTGCCTGGAGTATTGGCGGGGGGGCTTACGAG. This sequence encodes CAWSIGGGAYE. The CDR3 in its entirety is CAWSIGGGAYEQYF.

This clone occurred many times. The CDR3 goes on 3 residues after the read ends, and that part is filled in from the germline J gene. The rearrangement uses TRBV29-1 and TRBJ2-7; weak D call: TRBD1 (5 bases). The CDR3 extends over 12 amino acids. Deletions cut 6 bases from V and 2 bases from J, with 11 bases between. CDR1 and CDR2 (germline): SQVTM, ANQGSEA. The CDR3 protein is CSVDDSAYEQYF. Incomplete CDR3 DNA: TGCAGCGTAGATGACAGTGCCTACGAG.

There are many counts of this clone. The read ends 3 residues before the CDR3 terminus; that terminus is restored from the germline J gene. The chain links TRBV6-9 to TRBJ2-3; tentatively, D is TRBD1 (6 bases). The CDR3 runs to 14 residues. Per the germline V gene, CDR1 is MNHGY and CDR2 is SVAAGI. The ends were cut back, 5 bases at V and 2 bases at J, with 11 bases in the middle. CDR3 amino acids: CASSPRTATDTQYF. The CDR3 bases that were read are TGTGCCAGCAGTCCACGGACAGCCACAGATACG.

This clone was observed at least ten times. The sequenced CDR3 bases are TGCAGCGTTGGACAGGGGAACACCGGGGAG. Its protein product is CSVGQGNTGE. The complete CDR3 protein is CSVGQGNTGELFF. This chain connects TRBV29-1 to TRBJ2-2, with 7 bases that match TRBD1. The sequenced fragment ends 3 residues before the CDR3 boundary, so the rest is inferred from the germline J gene. This CDR3 comprises 13 residues. Trimming removed 4 bases from V and 1 base from J; junction bases left unmatched: 0. The germline CDR1 and CDR2 sequences are SQVTM and ANQGSEA.

This clone was recorded at least ten times. The read comes to an end 3 residues before the CDR3 does, leaving the germline J gene to fill in the end. The J gene is TRBJ2-6, the V gene TRBV30; D is ambiguous. Germline V lookup: CDR1 GTSNPN, CDR2 SVGIG (reference sequence). V gave up 4 bases and J gave up 0 bases, with 7 bases separating them. CDR3 size: 14 residues. The sequenced CDR3 bases are TGTGCCTGGATACATGACTCTGGGGCCAACGTC. It is translated as CAWIHDSGANV. The full CDR3 reads CAWIHDSGANVLTF.

In this sample, this clone turned up a few times. The read stops 3 residues short of the end of the CDR3; the missing end is completed from the germline J gene. The gene calls are TRBV5-5 and TRBJ1-4; TRBD1 is a possible D gene (6 bases). The germline V gene has CDR1 SGHKS and CDR2 YYEKEE (reference sequence). This CDR3 has 15 residues. The V end lost 4 bases, the J end lost 0 bases, and 10 bases lay between the germline ends. The CDR3 loop is CASSRTASTNEKLFF. CDR3 DNA (partial): TGTGCCAGCAGCAGGACAGCGTCAACTAATGAAAAA.

This clone was seen at least ten times. With the read ending 3 residues before the CDR3 end, the germline J gene is used to fill in that end. The chain uses TRBV19 and TRBJ2-6; 8 bases are shared with TRBD1. The V gene end was trimmed by 3 bases and the J gene end by 11 bases; junction bases not matched to a gene: 3. This CDR3 has 13 amino acids. CDR1 and CDR2 from the germline V gene are LNHDA and SQIVND (reference sequence). The CDR3 bases that were read are TGTGCCAGTAGTATTTCACAGGGGGACGTC. This gives the protein CASSISQGDV. The full CDR3 protein is CASSISQGDVLTF.

At least ten counts were recorded for this clone. CDR3 sequence: CASSAYLAGGTDTQYF. CDR3 bases read: TGTGCCAGCAGTGCCTACTTAGCGGGGGGCACAGATACG. V is TRBV6-1 and J is TRBJ2-3; 9 nucleotides line up with TRBD2. The CDR3 goes on 3 residues after the read ends, and that part is filled in from the germline J gene. The V segment lost 4 bases and the J segment 1 base; nucleotides outside the gene matches: 6. Germline V gives CDR1 MNHNS, CDR2 SASEGT. This CDR3 has 16 residues.

This clone was found many times. Sequencing ends 3 residues short of the CDR3 end; the germline J gene provides the rest. The chain combines TRBV5-8 with TRBJ1-1; D remains unclear. Germline values: CDR1 SGHTS, CDR2 YDEGEE. The CDR3 runs 14 residues. V was clipped by 0 bases and J by 5 bases, with 11 bases between them. CDR3 DNA, as far as it was read: TGTGCCAGCAGCTTGGACGGGGTTAATACTGAA. This gives the protein CASSLDGVNTE. The whole CDR3 protein reads CASSLDGVNTEAFF.